Listed below are T cell receptor beta chains from one sample, sequenced in a study of blood T cell repertoires in COVID-19. Profiled with immunoSEQ multiplex PCR; TCRdb holds only in-frame clones, not every one. The sample contains 150,000 to 200,000 clones, around 81% of which appear only once. The sequencing input was peripheral blood. These receptors originate from a man between 65 and 79 years old who had recovered from COVID-19. CDR3s include the opening cysteine and the closing phenylalanine or tryptophan. The D gene is left open where the match is weak. Rows give clone size only sometimes, using once, few, many, or a class for an expanded clone.

v_call: TRBV19
clone_size: .
j_call: TRBJ1-4
d_call: .
cdr3_nt: TGTGCCAGTAGTACAGTGTCGACTAATGAAAAACTGTTTTTT
cdr3_aa: CASSTVSTNEKLFF

v_call: TRBV5-8
clone_size: .
j_call: TRBJ1-1
d_call: TRBD1
cdr3_nt: TGTGCCAGCAGCCACAGACAGGGGAAGGGGAACACTGAAGCTTTCTTT
cdr3_aa: CASSHRQGKGNTEAFF

v_call: TRBV11-3
clone_size: few
j_call: TRBJ2-1
d_call: .
cdr3_nt: TGTGCCAGCAGCTTGAGGGGGTCATCCTACAATGAGCAGTTCTTC
cdr3_aa: CASSLRGSSYNEQFF

v_call: TRBV7-2
clone_size: .
j_call: TRBJ2-7
d_call: TRBD1
cdr3_nt: TGTGCCAGCAGCTTAAGACAGGGGCACGAGCAGTACTTC
cdr3_aa: CASSLRQGHEQYF

v_call: TRBV6-5
clone_size: .
j_call: TRBJ2-7
d_call: .
cdr3_nt: TGTGCCAGCAGACCGGGAGTAGGTTCCTACGAGCAGTACTTC
cdr3_aa: CASRPGVGSYEQYF

v_call: TRBV29-1
clone_size: once
j_call: TRBJ2-7
d_call: TRBD2
cdr3_nt: TGCAGCGTTGATGTGGGGGGGGTCGGCGGAGAGCAGTACTTC
cdr3_aa: CSVDVGGVGGEQYF

v_call: TRBV5-1
clone_size: few
j_call: TRBJ1-6
d_call: .
cdr3_nt: TGCGCCAGCAGCTTGGGCAGGCAGGGCTATTCACCCCTCCACTTT
cdr3_aa: CASSLGRQGYSPLHF

v_call: TRBV19
clone_size: .
j_call: TRBJ2-7
d_call: .
cdr3_nt: TGTGCCAGTGGACTGACCTCCTACGAGCAGTACTTC
cdr3_aa: CASGLTSYEQYF

v_call: TRBV14
clone_size: .
j_call: TRBJ2-7
d_call: TRBD1
cdr3_nt: TGTGCCAGCAGCCGCCTGCCGGGACAGGGGGCGCCGGAGCAGTACTTC
cdr3_aa: CASSRLPGQGAPEQYF

v_call: TRBV7-6
clone_size: .
j_call: TRBJ2-1
d_call: TRBD2
cdr3_nt: TGTGCCAGCAGCTTAGTAGCGGGTGATTACAATGAGCAGTTCTTC
cdr3_aa: CASSLVAGDYNEQFF

v_call: TRBV5-1
clone_size: .
j_call: TRBJ1-3
d_call: .
cdr3_nt: TGCGCCAGCAGCTTGAATAATCCAGGCTACTCTGGAAACACCATATATTTT
cdr3_aa: CASSLNNPGYSGNTIYF

v_call: TRBV5-1
clone_size: .
j_call: TRBJ2-5
d_call: .
cdr3_nt: TGCGCCAGCAGCTTGGCGGCGGCGGAGGGGGAGACCCAGTACTTC
cdr3_aa: CASSLAAAEGETQYF

v_call: TRBV6-5
clone_size: .
j_call: TRBJ1-1
d_call: .
cdr3_nt: TGTGCCAGCACTACGCTAGCAAATTCAAACACTGAAGCTTTCTTT
cdr3_aa: CASTTLANSNTEAFF

v_call: TRBV18
clone_size: .
j_call: TRBJ1-1
d_call: .
cdr3_nt: TGTGCCAGCTCTATTGCCTCAGCCAGTTCGGAGGAAGCTTTCTTT
cdr3_aa: CASSIASASSEEAFF

v_call: TRBV4-1
clone_size: once
j_call: TRBJ2-7
d_call: TRBD2
cdr3_nt: TGCGCCAGCAGCCAATTTAGCGGGCCCTACGAGCAGTACTTC
cdr3_aa: CASSQFSGPYEQYF

v_call: TRBV3-1/TRBV3-2
clone_size: once
j_call: TRBJ2-2
d_call: TRBD2
cdr3_nt: TGTGCCAGCAGCCAAGGGGGTGGACTAGCGAACACCGGGGAGCTGTTTTTT
cdr3_aa: CASSQGGGLANTGELFF

v_call: TRBV6-2/TRBV6-3
clone_size: .
j_call: TRBJ2-3
d_call: TRBD2
cdr3_nt: TGTGCCAGCAGTTACAGTGGACTAGCGGGAATCACAGATACGCAGTATTTT
cdr3_aa: CASSYSGLAGITDTQYF

v_call: TRBV27
clone_size: .
j_call: TRBJ1-4
d_call: TRBD1
cdr3_nt: TGTGCCAGCAGAACTCAAAACAGGGGGCTGGGAACTAATGAAAAACTGTTTTTT
cdr3_aa: CASRTQNRGLGTNEKLFF